The source of this T cell receptor beta chain is a study of CD8+ T cells in alopecia areata. Findings of the study overall: Scalp clonality, along with expanded CD8+ clones among the top 100, was significantly decreased by tofacitinib.

RNA, once extracted, was reverse transcribed into cDNA for use as the sequencing template. Profiling relied on immunoSEQ multiplex PCR, and the TCRdb table lists in-frame clones only, not all of them. The profile shows 130,000 to 150,000 clones, roughly 82% of them singletons. Treatment indicated: oral pan-JAK inhibitor, 5-10 mg twice daily. On this clone: Its antigen remains unidentified.

Looked up from germline, CDR1 is ENHRY and CDR2 is SYGVKD. The CDR3 runs to 16 residues. V lost 7 bases and J 0 bases, leaving 16 bases between the germline ends. This material consisted of CD8+ T cells sorted from blood, taken at week 4, from a patient treated with tofacitinib. V gene TRBV10-3 combines with J gene TRBJ2-1; D is perhaps TRBD1 (6 bases). The sequence came from a human donor with alopecia areata. The CDR3 DNA reads as TGTGCCATCACTTCGGACAGCCCGAGCTCCTACAATGAGCAGTTCTTC. It yields the protein CAITSDSPSSYNEQFF.